The 9 T cell receptor beta chains presented below share a single source sample, sequenced in a study of blood T cell repertoires in COVID-19. Generated by immunoSEQ multiplex PCR, the TCRdb table keeps only in-frame clones and is missing some. The sample yields about 190,000 clones, roughly 84% seen once. The sample was peripheral blood. Receptors were obtained from a woman aged 80 or older with active or convalescent COVID-19.

The CDR3 reads CASSFSPGTPGNTIYF. The CDR3 coding sequence is TGTGCCAGCAGCTTCTCTCCCGGGACACCAGGAAACACCATATATTTT. This sequence joins TRBV9 and TRBJ1-3, with a tentative D call TRBD1 (6 bases). This CDR3 has 16 amino acids. Germline V lookup: CDR1 SGDLS, CDR2 YYNGEE. The V end was cut by 4 bases, the J end by 4 bases, with 18 bases between.

This chain links TRBV6-5 with TRBJ2-7, with TRBD1 matching over 10 bases. The CDR3 consists of 14 residues. CDR1 and CDR2 (germline): MNHEY, SVGAGI. V trimming: 5 bases; J trimming: 3 bases; junction bases outside the gene matches: 4. The CDR3 loop reads CASSLRDRGYEQYF. The CDR3 DNA sequence: TGTGCCAGCAGTCTCCGGGACAGGGGCTACGAGCAGTACTTC.

The rearrangement uses TRBV28 and TRBJ2-7; D may be TRBD1 (5 bases). Germline V CDR1 and CDR2: MDHEN, SYDVKM. CDR3 length: 13 residues. V shed 5 bases and J shed 2 bases, with 10 bases lying between them. The CDR3 coding sequence is TGTGCCAGCAGTCGTCAGGGTCCCTACGAGCAGTACTTC. It yields the protein CASSRQGPYEQYF. Full variable domain (outside the CDR3, taken from reference TRBV28 and TRBJ2-7): DVKVTQSSRYLVKRTGEKVFLECVQDMDHENMFWYRQDPGLGLRLIYFSYDVKMKEKGDIPEGYSVSREKKERFSLILESASTNQTSMYLCASSRQGPYEQYFGPGTRLTVT.

The rearrangement joins TRBV6-5 to TRBJ2-7; 11 bases are a match to TRBD1. Per the germline V gene, CDR1 is MNHEY and CDR2 is SVGAGI. The V segment lost 7 bases and the J segment 3 bases; nucleotides outside the gene matches: 8. The CDR3 has 15 residues. The CDR3 coding sequence is TGTGCCAGCACCTCTCCCGGGACAGGGGGCTACGAGCAGTACTTC. Amino acids: CASTSPGTGGYEQYF.

V and J are TRBV5-1 and TRBJ1-2; no clear D. Deletions cut 0 bases from V and 4 bases from J, with 13 bases between. CDR3 length: 15 residues. The germline V gene has CDR1 SGHRS and CDR2 YFSETQ. The chain's CDR3 is CASSLGFGGIYGYTF. The CDR3 nucleotides are TGCGCCAGCAGCTTGGGGTTTGGCGGGATCTATGGCTACACCTTC.

The J gene is TRBJ2-1, the V gene TRBV6-2 or TRBV6-3; D possibly corresponds to TRBD1 (6 bases). From germline, CDR1 is MNHEY and CDR2 SVGEGT. With 4 bases removed from V and 12 bases from J, the gap between germline ends came to 16 bases. CDR3 length: 13 residues. This chain's CDR3 is CASSFPDPRGQFF. The CDR3 DNA is TGTGCCAGCAGTTTTCCCGACCCCAGGGGGCAGTTCTTC.

This rearrangement joins TRBV3-1 (or the pseudogene TRBV3-2) to TRBJ1-4; no firm D call. The germline gives CDR1 LGHDT, CDR2 YNNKEL (reference sequence). This CDR3 is 14 amino acids long. The germline V and J ends were trimmed by 4 bases and 7 bases, with 13 bases remaining between them. Here the CDR3 reads CASSRRVEGEKLFF. CDR3 in DNA: TGTGCCAGCAGCCGTCGAGTCGAGGGTGAAAAACTGTTTTTT.

V and J are TRBV7-2 and TRBJ2-3; 8 bases align to TRBD1. Germline trimming cut 3 bases from V and 2 bases from J; bases unmatched to any gene: 4. This CDR3 contains 15 residues. Germline lookup yields CDR1 SGHTA and CDR2 FQGNSA. The CDR3 sequence: CASSFRGLNTDTQYF. CDR3 bases: TGTGCCAGCAGCTTCAGGGGGCTGAACACAGATACGCAGTATTTT. Filled out from reference TRBV7-2 and TRBJ2-3, the complete variable domain reads GAGVSQSPSNKVTEKGKDVELRCDPISGHTALYWYRQSLGQGLEFLIYFQGNSAPDKSGLPSDRFSAERTGGSVSTLTIQRTQQEDSAVYLCASSFRGLNTDTQYFGPGTRLTVL.

This clone has more than one count but fewer than ten. The J gene is TRBJ2-3, the V gene TRBV5-4, with 7 positions matching TRBD2. In germline, CDR1 is SGHNT, CDR2 YYREEE (reference sequence). This CDR3 is built from 17 residues. The J segment lost 1 base and the V segment lost 6 bases, leaving 14 bases of the junction unmatched. The CDR3 loop is CASTPRGGRSRTDTQYF. The CDR3 DNA is TGTGCCAGCACCCCAAGGGGAGGGCGTAGCCGCACAGATACGCAGTATTTT.